The clone carrying this TCR beta chain was observed a single time. The target antigen is unknown. These data come from a study of cytomegalovirus exposure and HLA in healthy donors. Study-wide context: The Caucasian-associated ancestry cluster held around four fifths of under 450 genotyped donors. Whole-study findings and limits: Later analysis revealed greater clonal expansion in HLA-associated TCR beta chains than in equally common others. Productive rates of about 87% or about 30% were seen for most TCR beta V segments in an earlier analysis. Most subjects had HLA-A and HLA-B alleles reportedly predicted accurately by TCR beta sequences.

PCR involved 60 Vbeta and 13 Jbeta primers. Assay used: immunoSEQ multiplex PCR; TCRdb lists only in-frame clones, some missing. The sample carries some 77,000 clones, 60% to 80% recorded once. The source of this sequence is a woman aged 45 to 65 in good health and CMV-seropositive. Sequencing input: PBMCs.

For the CDR3, the DNA is TGTGCCAGCAGAGGGGTGGACAGTGGTAGTCAGCCCCAGCATTTT. The encoded protein is CASRGVDSGSQPQHF. The V gene is TRBV6-1, the J gene TRBJ1-5; D is possibly TRBD1 (6 bases). From germline, CDR1 is MNHNS and CDR2 SASEGT. The CDR3 has 15 amino acids. Trimming took off 6 bases at V and 6 bases at J, with 18 bases between the two ends.